Many counts were recorded for the clone carrying this T cell receptor (beta chain). As yet, its antigen is unknown. CDR3 length: 15 amino acids. V trimming: 4 bases; J trimming: 4 bases; junction bases outside the gene matches: 3. The germline CDR1 and CDR2 sequences are MGHDK and SYGVNS. This sample is drawn from a study of T-cell memory formation after mild COVID-19. Study outcomes and limitations: Later expanders leaned CD4+, whereas clones that contracted between day 15 and 85 were balanced CD4/CD8.

After 5'RACE with constant-segment primers, TCR alpha and TCR beta cDNA libraries carrying sample barcodes and UMIs were obtained. TCRdb independently ran MiXCR on the 5' RACE reads; one entry per CDR3 protein. The data contain 450,000 to 700,000 distinct CDR3 sequences, approximately 19% of them seen just once; the ten biggest clones take up more than 10%. Sequencing used PBMCs or a T cell subset sorted from them (not recorded which). The clonotype originates from an adult woman who had mild COVID-19 (a few samples of this study predate the infection). Cell type and time point are not known. This chain connects TRBV25-1 to TRBJ2-1; 11 bases map to TRBD2. CDR3 DNA: TGTGCCAGCAGTGGAGGACTAGCGGGTTACAATGAGCAGTTCTTC. Its translation: CASSGGLAGYNEQFF.